This section outlines one TCR beta chain sequence together with its context. Trimming left V 1 base short and J 7 bases short, with 13 bases between. From germline, CDR1 is MDHEN and CDR2 SYDVKM. The CDR3 runs to 14 residues. The data originate from a study of T cells in localized non-small cell lung cancer. Generated by immunoSEQ multiplex PCR, the TCRdb table keeps only in-frame clones and is missing some. The table lists tens of thousands of clones, roughly 89% of them singletons. The specimen was peripheral blood, collected before any cancer treatment. This chain links TRBV28 with TRBJ2-5; maybe TRBD1 (6 bases). This receptor was obtained from a man between 35 and 75 years old with stage I squamous cell lung carcinoma. This CDR3 reads CASSLSQGQGTQYF. As DNA, the CDR3 is TGTGCCAGCAGTTTATCCCAGGGGCAGGGGACCCAGTACTTC. Looking up the rest from reference TRBV28 and TRBJ2-5 gives the full variable domain: DVKVTQSSRYLVKRTGEKVFLECVQDMDHENMFWYRQDPGLGLRLIYFSYDVKMKEKGDIPEGYSVSREKKERFSLILESASTNQTSMYLCASSLSQGQGTQYFGPGTRLLVL.